These T cell receptor beta chains were read from a single sample in a study of beta chain features in type 1 diabetes. The table came from immunoSEQ multiplex PCR; TCRdb's copy has only in-frame clones and leaves some out. The table has about 620,000 clones, around a sixth seen once. Sequencing was performed on naive CD4+ T cells from blood. These receptors originate from a man aged 18 to 35 in good health. CDR3s include the opening cysteine and the closing phenylalanine or tryptophan. The order of the fields is J gene, clone size, V gene, D gene, CDR3 protein, CDR3 DNA. D genes are given only for firm matches. Expanded clones get a size class; other rows say once, few or many, or leave the size out.

j_gene: TRBJ1-3
abundance: NA
v_gene: TRBV29-1
d_gene: NA
CDR3aa: CSVDEISGNTIYF
CDR3nt: TGCAGCGTTGATGAGATCTCTGGAAACACCATATATTTT

j_gene: TRBJ2-1
abundance: few
v_gene: TRBV10-3
d_gene: NA
CDR3aa: CAISTGSNEQFF
CDR3nt: TGTGCCATTTCGACAGGTTCAAATGAGCAGTTCTTC

j_gene: TRBJ1-3
abundance: NA
v_gene: TRBV6-6
d_gene: TRBD1
CDR3aa: CASSVQGRGNTIYF
CDR3nt: TGTGCCAGCAGTGTACAGGGGCGTGGAAACACCATATATTTT

j_gene: TRBJ1-5
abundance: NA
v_gene: TRBV28
d_gene: NA
CDR3aa: CASSSDSGRGRF
CDR3nt: TGTGCCAGCAGTTCCGATTCAGGGAGAGGGCGTTTT

j_gene: TRBJ2-7
abundance: NA
v_gene: TRBV9
d_gene: TRBD2
CDR3aa: CASSVGSGREYEQYF
CDR3nt: TGTGCCAGCAGCGTAGGTAGCGGGAGAGAGTACGAGCAGTACTTC

j_gene: TRBJ2-3
abundance: NA
v_gene: TRBV5-1
d_gene: NA
CDR3aa: CASRPRGKGTQYF
CDR3nt: TGCGCCAGCAGACCGCGGGGCAAGGGTACGCAGTATTTT

j_gene: TRBJ2-7
abundance: NA
v_gene: TRBV18
d_gene: TRBD1
CDR3aa: CASSPGQFFYEQYF
CDR3nt: TGTGCCAGCTCACCGGGACAGTTTTTTTACGAGCAGTACTTC

j_gene: TRBJ1-3
abundance: NA
v_gene: TRBV30
d_gene: NA
CDR3aa: CAWSVTVRNTIYF
CDR3nt: TGTGCCTGGAGTGTAACCGTTCGAAACACCATATATTTT

j_gene: TRBJ1-1
abundance: few
v_gene: TRBV9
d_gene: NA
CDR3aa: CASSVQGQNTEAFF
CDR3nt: TGTGCCAGCAGCGTCCAAGGGCAGAACACTGAAGCTTTCTTT

j_gene: TRBJ1-4
abundance: few
v_gene: TRBV28
d_gene: NA
CDR3aa: CASSLMGKVAWKELFF
CDR3nt: TGTGCCAGCAGTTTAATGGGGAAAGTGGCGTGGAAGGAACTGTTTTTT

j_gene: TRBJ2-5
abundance: NA
v_gene: TRBV23-1
d_gene: NA
CDR3aa: CASSQGGSRQETQYF
CDR3nt: TGCGCCAGCAGTCAAGGGGGGTCGAGGCAAGAGACCCAGTACTTC

j_gene: TRBJ1-1
abundance: NA
v_gene: TRBV6-5
d_gene: NA
CDR3aa: CASSNPTLKSFF
CDR3nt: TGTGCCAGCAGTAACCCGACACTGAAGTCCTTCTTT

j_gene: TRBJ1-3
abundance: few
v_gene: TRBV11-1
d_gene: NA
CDR3aa: CASKFLDSGNTIYF
CDR3nt: TGTGCCAGCAAATTCCTGGACTCTGGAAACACCATATATTTT

j_gene: TRBJ1-3
abundance: NA
v_gene: TRBV30
d_gene: NA
CDR3aa: CAWSRNQGPGNTIYF
CDR3nt: TGTGCCTGGAGCCGGAATCAGGGGCCTGGAAACACCATATATTTT

j_gene: TRBJ2-3
abundance: few
v_gene: TRBV7-2
d_gene: NA
CDR3aa: CASSPLASIGTQYF
CDR3nt: TGTGCCAGCAGCCCCCTTGCGTCCATCGGTACGCAGTATTTT

j_gene: TRBJ2-2
abundance: once
v_gene: TRBV7-2
d_gene: NA
CDR3aa: CASSLAGATGELFF
CDR3nt: TGTGCCAGCAGCTTAGCGGGAGCCACCGGGGAGCTGTTTTTT

j_gene: TRBJ1-5
abundance: few
v_gene: TRBV7-9
d_gene: TRBD1
CDR3aa: CASSPGTGGRNQPQHF
CDR3nt: TGTGCCAGCAGCCCCGGGACAGGGGGCAGGAATCAGCCCCAGCATTTT

j_gene: TRBJ2-3
abundance: few
v_gene: TRBV5-4
d_gene: TRBD2
CDR3aa: CASSPGGDTQYF
CDR3nt: TGTGCCAGCAGCCCCGGGGGGGATACGCAGTATTTT

j_gene: TRBJ2-7
abundance: NA
v_gene: TRBV27
d_gene: NA
CDR3aa: CASSPHPEGSYEQYF
CDR3nt: TGTGCCAGCAGCCCGCACCCCGAGGGTTCCTACGAGCAGTACTTC

j_gene: TRBJ2-3
abundance: few
v_gene: TRBV7-2
d_gene: TRBD2
CDR3aa: CASSARTSGDLRTDTQYF
CDR3nt: TGTGCCAGCAGCGCCCGGACTAGCGGAGACCTTCGCACAGATACGCAGTATTTT

j_gene: TRBJ2-1
abundance: few
v_gene: TRBV7-2
d_gene: TRBD2
CDR3aa: CASSLRGTSGGRYNEQFF
CDR3nt: TGTGCCAGCAGCTTAAGAGGGACTAGCGGGGGCAGGTACAATGAGCAGTTCTTC

j_gene: TRBJ2-1
abundance: few
v_gene: TRBV6-1
d_gene: TRBD2
CDR3aa: CASEGLAGTNEQFF
CDR3nt: TGTGCCAGCGAGGGACTAGCGGGGACCAATGAGCAGTTCTTC

j_gene: TRBJ2-7
abundance: few
v_gene: TRBV5-4
d_gene: NA
CDR3aa: CASSSPGRTYEQYF
CDR3nt: TGTGCCAGCAGCTCACCGGGACGCACCTACGAGCAGTACTTC

j_gene: TRBJ2-7
abundance: NA
v_gene: TRBV9
d_gene: TRBD1
CDR3aa: CASSVGLGQGDYEQYF
CDR3nt: TGTGCCAGCAGCGTAGGCCTTGGACAGGGGGACTACGAGCAGTACTTC

j_gene: TRBJ1-1
abundance: NA
v_gene: TRBV28
d_gene: NA
CDR3aa: CASSGAGAGPMAEAFF
CDR3nt: TGTGCCAGCAGTGGAGCTGGGGCAGGGCCCATGGCTGAAGCTTTCTTT

j_gene: TRBJ1-5
abundance: few
v_gene: TRBV27
d_gene: TRBD1
CDR3aa: CASSLSGRGQRNQPQHF
CDR3nt: TGTGCCAGCAGTTTATCCGGGAGGGGGCAGCGCAATCAGCCCCAGCATTTT

j_gene: TRBJ1-2
abundance: few
v_gene: TRBV14
d_gene: NA
CDR3aa: CASSQDQRPYGYTF
CDR3nt: TGTGCCAGCAGCCAAGATCAACGCCCCTATGGCTACACCTTC

j_gene: TRBJ2-2
abundance: NA
v_gene: TRBV10-3
d_gene: NA
CDR3aa: CAIRATSANTGELFF
CDR3nt: TGTGCCATCAGGGCGACCAGCGCGAACACCGGGGAGCTGTTTTTT

j_gene: TRBJ2-2
abundance: few
v_gene: TRBV7-9
d_gene: TRBD1
CDR3aa: CASRPIQGVNTGELFF
CDR3nt: TGTGCCAGCAGACCTATACAGGGGGTGAACACCGGGGAGCTGTTTTTT

j_gene: TRBJ2-3
abundance: NA
v_gene: TRBV18
d_gene: TRBD2
CDR3aa: CASSLAGGLTDTQYF
CDR3nt: TGTGCCAGCTCCCTAGCGGGAGGCCTCACAGATACGCAGTATTTT

j_gene: TRBJ1-1
abundance: few
v_gene: TRBV7-3
d_gene: NA
CDR3aa: CASSLQGSMNTEAFF
CDR3nt: TGTGCCAGCAGCTTACAGGGGTCAATGAACACTGAAGCTTTCTTT

j_gene: TRBJ2-5
abundance: NA
v_gene: TRBV18
d_gene: NA
CDR3aa: CASSQEQGETQYF
CDR3nt: TGTGCCAGCTCTCAGGAACAGGGAGAGACCCAGTACTTC

j_gene: TRBJ2-7
abundance: NA
v_gene: TRBV20-1
d_gene: NA
CDR3aa: CSASWWNEQYF
CDR3nt: TGCAGTGCTAGTTGGTGGAACGAGCAGTACTTC

j_gene: TRBJ2-7
abundance: NA
v_gene: TRBV10-3
d_gene: TRBD1
CDR3aa: CAISGGTGGKYEQYF
CDR3nt: TGTGCCATCAGTGGGGGGACAGGGGGAAAGTACGAGCAGTACTTC

j_gene: TRBJ1-2
abundance: few
v_gene: TRBV28
d_gene: TRBD1
CDR3aa: CASRPGTVNYGYTF
CDR3nt: TGTGCCAGCAGACCTGGGACAGTTAACTATGGCTACACCTTC

j_gene: TRBJ1-1
abundance: NA
v_gene: TRBV14
d_gene: NA
CDR3aa: CASSPSRGRGAEAFF
CDR3nt: TGTGCCAGCAGCCCCTCCAGGGGTAGGGGGGCTGAAGCTTTCTTT

j_gene: TRBJ1-6
abundance: once
v_gene: TRBV19
d_gene: TRBD1
CDR3aa: CASSNRLQGQASSYNSPLHF
CDR3nt: TGTGCCAGTAGTAACCGCCTTCAGGGACAGGCGAGCTCCTATAATTCACCCCTCCACTTT

j_gene: TRBJ2-2
abundance: few
v_gene: TRBV25-1
d_gene: NA
CDR3aa: CASSRDKRGTGELFF
CDR3nt: TGTGCCAGCAGTCGTGACAAACGCGGCACCGGGGAGCTGTTTTTT

j_gene: TRBJ1-6
abundance: NA
v_gene: TRBV27
d_gene: NA
CDR3aa: CASSFGSSYNSPLHF
CDR3nt: TGTGCCAGCAGTTTCGGGAGCTCCTATAATTCACCCCTCCACTTT

j_gene: TRBJ2-7
abundance: few
v_gene: TRBV20-1
d_gene: TRBD2
CDR3aa: CSARGGTEQYF
CDR3nt: TGCAGTGCTAGGGGGGGGACCGAGCAGTACTTC

j_gene: TRBJ2-7
abundance: NA
v_gene: TRBV29-1
d_gene: TRBD1
CDR3aa: CSVQRQGSSYEQYF
CDR3nt: TGCAGCGTCCAGAGACAGGGGTCTTCCTACGAGCAGTACTTC

j_gene: TRBJ1-1
abundance: few
v_gene: TRBV7-2
d_gene: NA
CDR3aa: CASSSGQNTEAFF
CDR3nt: TGTGCCAGCAGCTCCGGACAGAACACTGAAGCTTTCTTT

j_gene: TRBJ1-1
abundance: NA
v_gene: TRBV5-1
d_gene: TRBD1
CDR3aa: CASSLGQGRPNTEAFF
CDR3nt: TGCGCCAGCAGCTTAGGACAGGGGAGGCCGAACACTGAAGCTTTCTTT

j_gene: TRBJ2-7
abundance: NA
v_gene: TRBV4-1
d_gene: NA
CDR3aa: CASSHPGQRVTYEQYF
CDR3nt: TGCGCCAGCAGCCACCCCGGACAGCGGGTCACCTACGAGCAGTACTTC

j_gene: TRBJ2-3
abundance: NA
v_gene: TRBV6-5
d_gene: NA
CDR3aa: CASSYSVLSADTQYF
CDR3nt: TGTGCCAGCAGTTACTCGGTTCTCTCCGCAGATACGCAGTATTTT

j_gene: TRBJ2-1
abundance: many
v_gene: TRBV7-9
d_gene: TRBD2
CDR3aa: CASSLGLAGGPHEQFF
CDR3nt: TGTGCCAGCAGCTTAGGACTAGCGGGAGGGCCGCATGAGCAGTTCTTC

j_gene: TRBJ1-5
abundance: NA
v_gene: TRBV18
d_gene: NA
CDR3aa: CASSGTPSNQPQHF
CDR3nt: TGTGCCAGCTCCGGGACCCCAAGCAATCAGCCCCAGCATTTT

j_gene: TRBJ2-7
abundance: few
v_gene: TRBV5-4
d_gene: TRBD2
CDR3aa: CASSWGLAGGPREQYF
CDR3nt: TGTGCCAGCAGCTGGGGACTAGCGGGAGGGCCGAGGGAGCAGTACTTC

j_gene: TRBJ1-5
abundance: NA
v_gene: TRBV30
d_gene: TRBD1
CDR3aa: CAWGTGANQPQHF
CDR3nt: TGTGCCTGGGGAACAGGGGCTAATCAGCCCCAGCATTTT

j_gene: TRBJ2-5
abundance: NA
v_gene: TRBV7-3
d_gene: TRBD2
CDR3aa: CASSVGTSETQYF
CDR3nt: TGTGCCAGCAGCGTCGGGACTAGCGAGACCCAGTACTTC

j_gene: TRBJ1-2
abundance: NA
v_gene: TRBV4-3
d_gene: NA
CDR3aa: CASSQDASYTF
CDR3nt: TGCGCCAGCAGCCAAGACGCGAGCTACACCTTC

j_gene: TRBJ2-4
abundance: NA
v_gene: TRBV4-2
d_gene: NA
CDR3aa: CASSQASSQKNIQYF
CDR3nt: TGTGCCAGCAGCCAAGCTTCCTCGCAAAAAAACATTCAGTACTTC

j_gene: TRBJ2-4
abundance: NA
v_gene: TRBV10-3
d_gene: NA
CDR3aa: CAISESQGVVNIQYF
CDR3nt: TGTGCCATCAGTGAGTCCCAGGGAGTGGTAAACATTCAGTACTTC

j_gene: TRBJ2-7
abundance: many
v_gene: TRBV10-3
d_gene: NA
CDR3aa: CATRQVHEQYF
CDR3nt: TGTGCCACCAGACAGGTCCACGAGCAGTACTTC

j_gene: TRBJ2-5
abundance: few
v_gene: TRBV19
d_gene: NA
CDR3aa: CASSIVGTQYF
CDR3nt: TGTGCCAGTAGTATAGTGGGGACCCAGTACTTC

j_gene: TRBJ2-2
abundance: NA
v_gene: TRBV25-1
d_gene: NA
CDR3aa: CASRGTSTGELFF
CDR3nt: TGTGCCAGCAGAGGGACATCCACCGGGGAGCTGTTTTTT

j_gene: TRBJ2-5
abundance: NA
v_gene: TRBV19
d_gene: NA
CDR3aa: CASSMFSTAGLETQYF
CDR3nt: TGTGCCAGTAGTATGTTTTCGACTGCGGGTTTGGAGACCCAGTACTTC

j_gene: TRBJ2-5
abundance: few
v_gene: TRBV7-9
d_gene: NA
CDR3aa: CASSLEKTGRETQYF
CDR3nt: TGTGCCAGCAGCTTAGAGAAGACAGGCAGGGAGACCCAGTACTTC

j_gene: TRBJ1-6
abundance: NA
v_gene: TRBV7-6
d_gene: NA
CDR3aa: CASSLEAARGALSYNSPLHF
CDR3nt: TGTGCCAGCAGCTTAGAGGCCGCGCGGGGGGCCCTCTCCTATAATTCACCCCTCCACTTT